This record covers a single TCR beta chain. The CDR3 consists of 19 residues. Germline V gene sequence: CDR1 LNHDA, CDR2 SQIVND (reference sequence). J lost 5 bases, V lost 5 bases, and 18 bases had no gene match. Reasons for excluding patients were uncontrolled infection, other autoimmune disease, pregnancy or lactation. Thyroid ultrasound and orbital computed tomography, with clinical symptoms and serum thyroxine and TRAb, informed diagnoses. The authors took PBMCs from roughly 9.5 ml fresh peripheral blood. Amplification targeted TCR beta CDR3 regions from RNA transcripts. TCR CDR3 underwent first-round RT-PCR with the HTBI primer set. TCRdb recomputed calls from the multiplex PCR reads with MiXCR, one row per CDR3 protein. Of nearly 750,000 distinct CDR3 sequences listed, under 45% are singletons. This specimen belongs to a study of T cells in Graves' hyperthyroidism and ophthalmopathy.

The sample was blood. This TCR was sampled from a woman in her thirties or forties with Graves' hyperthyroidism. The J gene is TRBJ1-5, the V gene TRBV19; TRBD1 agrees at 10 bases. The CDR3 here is CASSPIRGQGTLADQPQHF. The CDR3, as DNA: TGTGCCAGTAGTCCGATCCGGGGACAGGGGACACTGGCTGATCAGCCCCAGCATTTT.